This record looks at one TCR beta chain sequence and its context. These data originate in a study of T-cell reconstitution after alpha-beta-depleted transplantation in children. During its preparation, the TCRbeta library received unique molecular identifiers. TCRdb reprocessed the PCR reads with MiXCR, giving one entry per CDR3 protein. The table includes about 580,000 distinct CDR3 sequences, about 23% detected once. This CDR3 comprises 14 residues. Germline V gives CDR1 MDHEN, CDR2 SYDVKM. V was clipped by 3 bases and J by 7 bases; unmatched bases: 4. This receptor was taken from a boy under three years old who had a stem cell transplant for acute myeloid leukemia, so the T cells may come from the graft donor. The sample in question was PBMCs, mostly from graft donor cells, obtained 360 days after TCRalphabeta/CD19-depleted stem cell transplant. The genes are TRBV28 and TRBJ1-2, with TRBD1 matching 11 bases. Written as DNA, the CDR3 is TGTGCCAGCAGTTTGGGAGGGACAGGGGGTGGCTACACCTTC. Protein sequence: CASSLGGTGGGYTF.